Below, 28 T cell receptor beta chains from the same sample are listed, as sequenced in a study of identical twins. TCRdb reprocessed the 5' RACE reads via MiXCR and lists one record per CDR3 protein. Of 1.5 million to 2 million distinct CDR3 sequences in the sample, about 31% are singletons; the top ten hold about 0.27%. Specimen: cord blood. All receptors derive from a newborn girl in good health.

This clonotype was counted only a few times. The chain links TRBV3-1 to TRBJ2-6; D might be TRBD1 (5 bases). This CDR3 is built from 15 residues. V lost 0 bases, J lost 2 bases, and 5 bases lay in between. From germline, CDR1 is LGHDT and CDR2 YNNKEL (reference sequence). In DNA form, the CDR3 reads TGTGCCAGCAGCCAAGAGACAGCTGGGGCCAACGTCCTGACTTTC. The encoded protein is CASSQETAGANVLTF.

This sequence joins TRBV12-3 or TRBV12-4 and TRBJ2-1; 13 bases are shared with TRBD2. J lost 2 bases, V lost 3 bases, and 4 bases had no gene match. The length of the CDR3 is 17 residues. In DNA, the CDR3 is TGTGCCAGCAGTTTCGGACTAGCGGGAGCCCCCTACAATGAGCAGTTCTTC. Translation: CASSFGLAGAPYNEQFF.

This clonotype has a handful of counts. The rearrangement joins TRBV20-1 to TRBJ2-7; D possibly uses TRBD1 or TRBD2 (5 bases each). V was cut by 3 bases and J by 4 bases, with 16 bases left in between. The CDR3 sequence is 14 residues long. Germline V CDR1 and CDR2: DFQATT, SNEGSKA (reference sequence). CDR3 nucleotide sequence: TGCAGTGCTAGTGGGACCACCTCGAGTTACGAGCAGTACTTC. It specifies CSASGTTSSYEQYF.

This clonotype was picked up a small number of times. This chain uses TRBV6-1 with TRBJ1-1; D gene uncertain. Trimming removed 7 bases at V and 7 bases at J, with 7 bases between. Germline V gene sequence: CDR1 MNHNS, CDR2 SASEGT. The length of the CDR3 is 10 residues. The CDR3 bases are TGTGCCAGCATCTTCGTTGAAGCTTTCTTT. It yields the protein CASIFVEAFF.

The J gene is TRBJ2-5, the V gene TRBV20-1; D might be TRBD1 or TRBD2, each matching 5 bases. Germline CDR1 is DFQATT and CDR2 is SNEGSKA (reference sequence). The germline V and J ends were trimmed by 6 bases and 1 base, with 15 bases remaining between them. This CDR3 has 14 amino acids. CDR3 amino acids: CSAPPGLLQETQYF. The DNA for the CDR3 is TGCAGTGCCCCACCGGGGCTGCTCCAAGAGACCCAGTACTTC.

There are a few counts of this clonotype. This chain links TRBV7-9 with TRBJ2-3, with unresolved D. The germline V and J ends were trimmed by 0 bases and 2 bases, with 15 bases remaining between them. The CDR3 has 17 amino acids. The germline CDR1 and CDR2 sequences are SEHNR and FQNEAQ (reference sequence). CDR3 DNA: TGTGCCAGCAGCTTAGCGCTCCAGCGAGAAGACACAGATACGCAGTATTTT. Translated: CASSLALQREDTDTQYF.

The rearrangement uses TRBV20-1 and TRBJ1-5; D is possibly TRBD1 (6 bases). The CDR3 has 16 residues. The V end lost 5 bases, the J end lost 2 bases, and 19 bases lay between the germline ends. Germline V gene sequence: CDR1 DFQATT, CDR2 SNEGSKA (reference sequence). The CDR3 nucleotides are TGCAGTGCTTTTTACCGGGACAAGGCGGGCAATCAGCCCCAGCATTTT. It encodes CSAFYRDKAGNQPQHF.

This chain joins TRBV4-2 and TRBJ2-5; D uncertain. Germline V gene sequence: CDR1 LGHNA, CDR2 YNFKEQ. Trimming took off 0 bases at V and 5 bases at J, with 10 bases between the two ends. The length of the CDR3 is 14 residues. The CDR3 here is CASSQDWGYETQYF. The DNA of the CDR3 is TGTGCCAGCAGCCAAGACTGGGGTTACGAGACCCAGTACTTC.

In its sample, this clonotype was seen a few times. CDR3 nucleotide sequence: TGTGCCAGCAGTTTCGACGGACGCGGCGAGCAGTACTTC. Translated, it gives CASSFDGRGEQYF. V usage is TRBV27 and J usage is TRBJ2-5; D gene uncertain. The J call is in doubt because the DNA end fits TRBJ2-7 better. Germline CDR1 and CDR2: MNHEY and SMNVEV (reference sequence). This CDR3 is built from 13 residues.

This clonotype was seen a handful of times. V gene TRBV6-1 combines with J gene TRBJ1-1, with unresolved D. Trimming left V 7 bases short and J 4 bases short, with 7 bases between. Germline V CDR1 and CDR2: MNHNS, SASEGT. There are 11 residues in the CDR3. The CDR3 DNA reads TGTGCCAGCATGGGGATCACTGAAGCTTTCTTT. Amino acids: CASMGITEAFF.

This chain uses TRBV5-4 with TRBJ1-6, with TRBD1 as a possible D gene (5 bases). The V end was cut by 0 bases, the J end by 5 bases, with 15 bases between. In germline, CDR1 is SGHNT, CDR2 YYREEE (reference sequence). The CDR3 contains 17 residues. CDR3 in DNA: TGTGCCAGCAGCTTGGCTGTCAAGGCCAGGGATAATTCACCCCTCCACTTT. It codes for CASSLAVKARDNSPLHF.

In this sample, this clonotype turned up a few times. The V call is TRBV11-2, the J call TRBJ2-7; D is uncertain. Trimming shortened V by 0 bases and J by 6 bases, and 9 bases separated the two germline ends. The length of the CDR3 is 13 residues. Germline values: CDR1 SGHAT, CDR2 FQNNGV. This CDR3 reads CASSLDVGPEQYF. The CDR3 DNA reads TGTGCCAGCAGCTTAGATGTGGGTCCCGAGCAGTACTTC. The variable domain in full, completed from reference TRBV11-2 and TRBJ2-7, reads EAGVAQSPRYKIIEKRQSVAFWCNPISGHATLYWYQQILGQGPKLLIQFQNNGVVDDSQLPKDRFSAERLKGVDSTLKIQPAKLEDSAVYLCASSLDVGPEQYFGPGTRLTVT.

The rearrangement links TRBV2 to TRBJ2-1; D is uncertain. The V gene's germline CDR1 is SNHLY and CDR2 FYNNEI. The V and J ends lost 2 bases and 6 bases respectively, with 17 bases between them. There are 16 residues in the CDR3. CDR3 bases: TGTGCCAGCAGTGAAAGCCCCACCGGGCAGCGCAATGAGCAGTTCTTC. This sequence encodes CASSESPTGQRNEQFF.

This clonotype was observed a handful of times. The chain couples TRBV20-1 to TRBJ2-1; either TRBD1 or TRBD2 may fit D (6 bases each). Germline values: CDR1 DFQATT, CDR2 SNEGSKA (reference sequence). Trimming stripped 6 bases from V and 4 bases from J, with 19 bases between. The CDR3 contains 15 residues. The CDR3 DNA follows: TGCAGTGCGGGGGGCGGCGGAGCCCCTTACAATGAGCAGTTCTTC. This translates into CSAGGGGAPYNEQFF.

The chain has TRBV2 and TRBJ1-5, with a possible D match to TRBD1 (5 bases). V was shortened by 6 bases and J by 2 bases, with 14 bases between the two germline ends. This CDR3 contains 15 residues. Looked up from germline, CDR1 is SNHLY and CDR2 is FYNNEI. The CDR3 is CASRDAGLGNQPQHF. In nucleotides, the CDR3 is TGTGCCAGCAGGGACGCAGGGTTGGGCAATCAGCCCCAGCATTTT.

In this sample, this clonotype turned up many times. V gene TRBV7-2 combines with J gene TRBJ2-1; 8 bases are shared with TRBD2. CDR3 size: 14 residues. Looked up from germline, CDR1 is SGHTA and CDR2 is FQGNSA. The V gene end was trimmed by 5 bases and the J gene end by 6 bases; junction bases not matched to a gene: 6. The CDR3: CASSAGTRFNEQFF. The CDR3 nucleotides are TGTGCCAGCAGCGCCGGGACTAGGTTCAATGAGCAGTTCTTC.

Remarks on this clonotype: The junction shows a germline mismatch at one end, possibly a read error. The chain combines TRBV5-1 with TRBJ2-6; D may be TRBD1 (5 bases). The CDR3 has 14 amino acids. The germline gives CDR1 SGHRS, CDR2 YFSETQ. The CDR3 DNA reads as TGCGCCAGCAGCTTTACTCCTGGGGCCAACGTCCTGTCTTTC. Its protein product is CASSFTPGANVLSF.

V is TRBV7-2 and J is TRBJ1-4; D is unclear. The CDR3 extends over 13 amino acids. Between the trimmed V and J ends, which lost 0 bases and 7 bases, there was a span of 6 bases. Germline V CDR1 and CDR2: SGHTA, FQGNSA. The CDR3 DNA reads TGTGCCAGCAGCTTAGCGCAGTTTGAAAAACTGTTTTTT. Its translation is CASSLAQFEKLFF.

This clonotype was counted only a few times. V gene TRBV29-1 combines with J gene TRBJ2-5, with 10 nucleotides matching TRBD2. Germline values: CDR1 SQVTM, CDR2 ANQGSEA. V was pared by 5 bases and J by 11 bases, with 8 bases of the junction left unmatched. The CDR3 extends over 12 amino acids. The CDR3, as DNA: TGCAGCGTTAGGACTAGCGGCCATGAGCAGTACTTC. As protein: CSVRTSGHEQYF.

This clonotype has ten or more counts. The rearrangement uses TRBV27 and TRBJ1-6; D is unclear. This CDR3 contains 12 residues. Trimming shortened V by 3 bases and J by 6 bases, and 3 bases separated the two germline ends. CDR1 is MNHEY and CDR2 is SMNVEV in the germline V gene (reference sequence). CDR3 bases: TGTGCCAGCAGTTTGCCTAATTCACCCCTCCACTTT. Translated, it gives CASSLPNSPLHF.

This sequence joins TRBV7-2 and TRBJ2-7; D is perhaps TRBD1 (6 bases). Trimming removed 1 base from V and 6 bases from J, with 16 bases in between. There are 15 residues in the CDR3. The germline CDR1 and CDR2 sequences are SGHTA and FQGNSA. In nucleotides, the CDR3 is TGTGCCAGCAGCTTAGAACAGGGCCCTTTTCTCGAGCAGTACTTC. It encodes CASSLEQGPFLEQYF.

This clonotype was observed a single time. The chain recombines TRBV27 with TRBJ2-1; TRBD1 might be the D (6 bases). Trimming pared 10 bases from V and 3 bases from J, leaving 19 bases between. Germline assignment: CDR1 MNHEY and CDR2 SMNVEV (reference sequence). CDR3 size: 15 residues. The CDR3 region has the DNA TGTGCCATCCCAAGGGGGAAGGCCAGCTACAATGAGCAGTTCTTC. This gives the protein CAIPRGKASYNEQFF.

The chain joins TRBV6-6 to TRBJ2-7, with TRBD1 identical over 8 bases. V lost 0 bases and J lost 3; bases outside the gene matches: 7. CDR3 length equals 16 residues. The germline V gene encodes CDR1 MNHNY and CDR2 SVGAGI (reference sequence). The DNA of the CDR3 is TGTGCCAGCAGTTACTCGACAGGGGATGGGTTCTACGAGCAGTACTTC. Residues: CASSYSTGDGFYEQYF.

This chain connects TRBV5-1 to TRBJ2-5; D call uncertain. Germline CDR1 SGHRS, CDR2 YFSETQ. The length of the CDR3 is 14 residues. Deletions cut 5 bases from V and 1 base from J, with 12 bases between. The CDR3 nucleotides read TGCGCCAGCAGGTCTCAGCCTAGCCAAGAGACCCAGTACTTC. Protein: CASRSQPSQETQYF. The full variable domain, its missing parts supplied by reference TRBV5-1 and TRBJ2-5, is KAGVTQTPRYLIKTRGQQVTLSCSPISGHRSVSWYQQTPGQGLQFLFEYFSETQRNKGNFPGRFSGRQFSNSRSEMNVSTLELGDSALYLCASRSQPSQETQYFGPGTRLLVL.

The chain combines TRBV20-1 with TRBJ2-3; D unresolved. Per germline, CDR1 DFQATT and CDR2 SNEGSKA (reference sequence). This CDR3 is built from 13 residues. With 6 bases removed from V and 0 bases from J, the gap between germline ends came to 10 bases. The CDR3 region is CSAPPTSTDTQYF. CDR3 DNA: TGCAGTGCCCCCCCTACTAGCACAGATACGCAGTATTTT.

About this clonotype: With a much larger clone just one base away, this may be a read error. The chain is built from TRBV10-3 and TRBJ1-2, with D uncertain. Germline V gene lookup returns CDR1 ENHRY and CDR2 SYGVKD. The CDR3 is 15 residues long. The CDR3, as DNA: TGTGCCATCCACCCCACGGACGGAGCTAACTATGGCTACATCTTC. This codes for CAIHPTDGANYGYIF.

This clonotype has only a few counts. V is TRBV12-3 or TRBV12-4 and J is TRBJ2-7; D unresolved. The germline V and J ends were trimmed by 3 bases and 1 base, with 16 bases remaining between them. The CDR3 covers 16 residues. The CDR3 protein is CASSFLFGGPSYEQYF. DNA of the CDR3: TGTGCCAGCAGTTTTCTCTTTGGCGGCCCGTCCTACGAGCAGTACTTC.

This sequence joins TRBV6-1 and TRBJ2-2; no clear D. V lost 2 bases and J 5 bases, leaving 12 bases between the germline ends. Germline loops: CDR1 MNHNS, CDR2 SASEGT. This CDR3 contains 15 residues. CDR3 bases: TGTGCCAGCAGTGAAACGAGGCCAGATACCGGGGAGCTGTTTTTT. Protein sequence: CASSETRPDTGELFF.